The TCR beta chain under discussion was sequenced for a study of T-cell memory formation after mild COVID-19. V lost 5 bases and J lost 3; bases outside the gene matches: 10. The CDR3 runs to 17 residues. This clonotype was counted a few times. With constant-segment primers, 5'RACE yielded cDNA libraries of TCR alpha and TCR beta that carried sample barcodes and UMIs. TCRdb reprocessed the 5' RACE reads with MiXCR, giving one entry per CDR3 protein. The sample consists of about 540,000 distinct CDR3 sequences, over 20% of them appearing once. Input material: PBMCs or a T cell subset sorted from them (not recorded which). V and J are TRBV12-3 or TRBV12-4 and TRBJ1-1; 12 nucleotides match TRBD1. This sequence originates from an adult woman who had mild COVID-19 (a few samples of this study predate the infection). Cell type and time point are not known. CDR3 sequence reads: CASSPKGQGARDTEAFF. CDR3 coding DNA: TGTGCCAGCAGTCCGAAGGGACAGGGGGCGCGTGACACTGAAGCTTTCTTT.